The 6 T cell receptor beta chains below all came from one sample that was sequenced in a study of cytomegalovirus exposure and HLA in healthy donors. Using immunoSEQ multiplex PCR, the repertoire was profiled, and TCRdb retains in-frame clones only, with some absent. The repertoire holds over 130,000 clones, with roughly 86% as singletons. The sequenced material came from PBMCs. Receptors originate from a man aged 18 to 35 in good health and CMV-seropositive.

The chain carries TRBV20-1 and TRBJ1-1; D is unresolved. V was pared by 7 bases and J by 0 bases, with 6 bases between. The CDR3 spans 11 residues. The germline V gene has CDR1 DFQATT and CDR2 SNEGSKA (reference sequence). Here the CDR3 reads CSVTLNTEAFF. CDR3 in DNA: TGCAGTGTCACTTTGAACACTGAAGCTTTCTTT.

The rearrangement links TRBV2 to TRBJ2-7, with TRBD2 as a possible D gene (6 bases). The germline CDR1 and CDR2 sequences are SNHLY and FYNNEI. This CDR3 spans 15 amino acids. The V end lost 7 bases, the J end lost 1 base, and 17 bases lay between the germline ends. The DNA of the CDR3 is TGTGCCAGCACCCGAAGGAGCGGAGGGTCCTACGAGCAGTACTTC. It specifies CASTRRSGGSYEQYF.

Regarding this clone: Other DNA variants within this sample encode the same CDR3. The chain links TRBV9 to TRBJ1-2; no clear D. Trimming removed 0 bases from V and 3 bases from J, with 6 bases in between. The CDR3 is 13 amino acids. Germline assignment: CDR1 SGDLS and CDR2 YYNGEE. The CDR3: CASSVGQDYGYTF. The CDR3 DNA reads TGTGCCAGCAGCGTAGGGCAGGACTATGGCTACACCTTC.

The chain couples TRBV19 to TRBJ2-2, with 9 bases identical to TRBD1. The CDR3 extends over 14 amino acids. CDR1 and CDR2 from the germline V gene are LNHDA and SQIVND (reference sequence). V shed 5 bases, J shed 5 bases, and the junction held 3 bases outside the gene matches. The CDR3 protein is CASSLQGATGELFF. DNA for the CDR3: TGTGCCAGTAGTTTACAGGGGGCGACCGGGGAGCTGTTTTTT. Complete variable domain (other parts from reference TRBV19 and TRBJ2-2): DGGITQSPKYLFRKEGQNVTLSCEQNLNHDAMYWYRQDPGQGLRLIYYSQIVNDFQKGDIAEGYSVSREKKESFPLTVTSAQKNPTAFYLCASSLQGATGELFFGEGSRLTVL.

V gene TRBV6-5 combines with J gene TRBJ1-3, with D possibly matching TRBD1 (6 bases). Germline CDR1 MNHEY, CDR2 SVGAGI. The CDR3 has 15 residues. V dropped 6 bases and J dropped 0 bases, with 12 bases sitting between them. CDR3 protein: CASSQDRSSGNTIYF. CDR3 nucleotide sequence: TGTGCCAGCAGCCAGGACAGAAGCTCTGGAAACACCATATATTTT.

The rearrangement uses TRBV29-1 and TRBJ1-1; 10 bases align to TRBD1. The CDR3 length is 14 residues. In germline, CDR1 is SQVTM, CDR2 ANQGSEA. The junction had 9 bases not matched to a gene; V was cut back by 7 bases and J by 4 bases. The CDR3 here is CSAPGQGRPTEAFF. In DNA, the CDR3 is TGCAGCGCCCCGGGACAGGGGAGGCCCACTGAAGCTTTCTTT.